The 22 T cell receptor beta chains listed next were all sequenced from one sample in a study of naive and memory T cell subsets (dated by TCRdb to the late 2010s). Libraries were built with UMI-ligation and nested PCR. The sequencer listed for this sample is Illumina MiSeq. The beta constant-region primer consisted of an equimolar mixture of two oligonucleotides that together covered TRBC1 and TRBC2. TCRdb's own reprocessing of the public reads used fastp at Q25 and MiXCR and kept productive beta chains. Rows with one shared CDR3 protein collapse into an entry with the most common genes and DNA. The sample table contains under 150,000 distinct CDR3 sequences; only one count was recorded for approximately 15% of them. The biggest ten clones account for 0.14% of the sample. The sequencing sample was made of naive CD4+ T cells from blood. Interpreted using the paper, the cell subset or site label stands for: naive T cells, CD45RA high CD27+. These receptor sequences come from a human donor in good health.

This rearrangement joins TRBV4-1 to TRBJ1-4; D gene uncertain. CDR3 length equals 14 residues. V was cut by 4 bases and J by 0 bases, with 6 bases left in between. Germline loops: CDR1 MGHRA, CDR2 YSYEKL. In nucleotides, the CDR3 is TGCGCCAGCAGCCGGACGCCAACTAATGAAAAACTGTTTTTT. Translating gives CASSRTPTNEKLFF.

This clonotype has only a few counts. The V gene is TRBV5-4, the J gene TRBJ2-4; tentative D call: TRBD1 (5 bases). V was trimmed by 1 base and J by 3 bases, leaving 11 bases between them. This CDR3 spans 15 amino acids. Germline V gene sequence: CDR1 SGHNT, CDR2 YYREEE (reference sequence). The CDR3 nucleotides are TGTGCCAGCAGCTTGCAGACAGCAGTCAAAAACATTCAGTACTTC. Translated: CASSLQTAVKNIQYF.

This clonotype was found many times. The chain uses TRBV6-5 and TRBJ2-7, with a possible D match to TRBD1 (6 bases). Trimming stripped 6 bases from V and 0 bases from J, with 21 bases between. Germline values: CDR1 MNHEY, CDR2 SVGAGI. The CDR3 is made up of 17 amino acids. The CDR3, as DNA: TGTGCCAGCAGCACATTACGAAGGACAGCCAGCTCCTACGAGCAGTACTTC. Amino acids: CASSTLRRTASSYEQYF.

This clonotype was counted only a few times. CDR3 region: CSASEGAGEQYF. The CDR3 coding sequence is TGCAGTGCTAGCGAAGGGGCGGGCGAGCAGTACTTC. The chain recombines TRBV20-1 with TRBJ2-7, with D possibly called TRBD1 or TRBD2 (5 bases each). V was cut by 3 bases and J by 6 bases, with 12 bases left in between. CDR3 length: 12 residues. Germline V gene sequence: CDR1 DFQATT, CDR2 SNEGSKA (reference sequence).

This clonotype was seen only a few times. V and J are TRBV14 and TRBJ2-4; possibly TRBD1 for D (5 bases). Trimming pared 5 bases from V and 3 bases from J, leaving 11 bases between. Germline CDR1 SGHDN, CDR2 FVKESK. The CDR3 is 14 residues long. CDR3 bases: TGTGCCAGCAGCTTGCAGGGTTACAAAAACATTCAGTACTTC. Protein product: CASSLQGYKNIQYF.

Notes on this clonotype: This may be a read error: a much more frequent sequence differs by one nucleotide. This chain connects TRBV7-2 to TRBJ2-3; 8 bases line up with TRBD2. The J segment lost 4 bases and the V segment lost 4 bases, leaving 19 bases of the junction unmatched. This CDR3 comprises 19 residues. Germline V gene sequence: CDR1 SGHTA, CDR2 FQGNSA. The CDR3 DNA sequence: TGTGCCAGCAGCTCCGAGATACTAGCGGAGTCCAGCCTTGCAGATACGCAGTATTTT. Its protein product is CASSSEILAESSLADTQYF.

This clonotype was detected only a few times. This chain joins TRBV5-1 and TRBJ2-5; 14 bases align to TRBD2. The CDR3 spans 16 residues. Germline V gene lookup returns CDR1 SGHRS and CDR2 YFSETQ. V lost 4 bases, J lost 5 bases, and 7 bases stayed unmatched. The CDR3: CASSPGTSGSGETQYF. Written as DNA, the CDR3 is TGCGCCAGCAGCCCGGGGACTAGCGGGAGCGGGGAGACCCAGTACTTC.

This sequence joins TRBV18 and TRBJ1-1; tentatively, D is TRBD1 (6 bases). CDR3 size: 14 residues. Between the trimmed V and J ends, which lost 6 bases and 4 bases, there was a span of 15 bases. Germline CDR1 is KGHSH and CDR2 is LQKENI. This CDR3 reads CASSPSVGGTEAFF. CDR3 bases: TGTGCCAGCTCTCCAAGCGTAGGGGGCACTGAAGCTTTCTTT.

V usage is TRBV4-3 and J usage is TRBJ2-3, with D perhaps TRBD1 or TRBD2 (5 bases each). This CDR3 contains 17 residues. Trimming removed 1 base from V and 0 bases from J, with 14 bases in between. Germline V gives CDR1 LGHNA, CDR2 YSLEER. CDR3 in amino acids: CASSQGGGPTSTDTQYF. DNA for the CDR3: TGCGCCAGCAGCCAAGGGGGCGGGCCCACTAGCACAGATACGCAGTATTTT.

This clonotype was seen a few times. The V call is TRBV20-1, the J call TRBJ2-3; D is unresolved. The CDR3 length is 14 residues. V shed 3 bases and J shed 4 bases, with 14 bases lying between them. Germline V gene sequence: CDR1 DFQATT, CDR2 SNEGSKA (reference sequence). The DNA of the CDR3 is TGCAGTGCTAGCAGATCCTCCCCCGCAGATACGCAGTATTTT. It encodes CSASRSSPADTQYF.

The rearrangement uses TRBV6-1 and TRBJ1-2, with D unresolved. Trimming shortened V by 5 bases and J by 0 bases, and 10 bases separated the two germline ends. This CDR3 has 14 residues. Per germline, CDR1 MNHNS and CDR2 SASEGT. The CDR3 sequence is CASSTHRSNYGYTF. DNA for the CDR3: TGTGCCAGCAGTACACATAGGTCTAACTATGGCTACACCTTC.

The V gene is TRBV7-8, the J gene TRBJ2-7, with TRBD2 matching over 9 bases. Germline CDR1 and CDR2: SGHVS and FQNEAQ. With 5 bases clipped from V and 2 bases from J, the junction kept 16 bases outside the gene matches. The CDR3 totals 18 residues. The chain's CDR3 is CASSATSGRRLSTYEQYF. CDR3 coding DNA: TGTGCCAGCAGCGCGACTAGCGGAAGACGACTTTCTACCTACGAGCAGTACTTC.

This clonotype was found many times. The chain recombines TRBV20-1 with TRBJ2-5, with TRBD1 identical over 7 bases. J gave up 5 bases and V 3 bases, and 6 bases lay outside the gene matches. The CDR3 totals 13 residues. In germline, CDR1 is DFQATT, CDR2 SNEGSKA (reference sequence). DNA of the CDR3: TGCAGTGCTAGTAGACAGGGCTCGGAGACCCAGTACTTC. Encoded protein: CSASRQGSETQYF.

The chain couples TRBV19 to TRBJ2-1; TRBD1 agrees at 8 bases. The length of the CDR3 is 16 residues. CDR1 is LNHDA, CDR2 SQIVND, per germline (reference sequence). V was clipped by 1 base and J by 9 bases; unmatched bases: 11. Here the CDR3 reads CASSIGGTGGFSEQFF. The DNA of the CDR3 is TGTGCCAGTAGTATAGGGGGGACAGGTGGATTTAGTGAGCAGTTCTTC.

V usage is TRBV27 and J usage is TRBJ1-1; D uncertain. The CDR3 has 17 amino acids. Trimming stripped 6 bases from V and 2 bases from J, with 22 bases between. In germline, CDR1 is MNHEY, CDR2 SMNVEV (reference sequence). CDR3 DNA: TGTGCCAGCAGCCCGGATTTGTTTTTTCCCACAAACACTGAAGCTTTCTTT. Protein: CASSPDLFFPTNTEAFF.

This clonotype was found a few times. The chain links TRBV6-6 to TRBJ2-7; the match to TRBD1 covers 9 bases. This CDR3 is built from 15 residues. Losses at the gene ends were 5 bases for V and 2 bases for J; bases not matched to a gene: 7. Germline CDR1 is MNHNY and CDR2 is SVGAGI (reference sequence). CDR3 in amino acids: CASSLVGQGTYEQYF. Written as DNA, the CDR3 is TGTGCCAGCAGTCTGGTGGGACAGGGTACCTACGAGCAGTACTTC.

V and J are TRBV5-1 and TRBJ1-1; the D is unclear. The CDR3 sequence is 14 residues long. V shed 0 bases and J shed 4 bases, with 10 bases lying between them. CDR1 is SGHRS, CDR2 YFSETQ, per germline. CDR3 coding DNA: TGCGCCAGCAGCTTGGAAAGGGTCGGCACTGAAGCTTTCTTT. It encodes CASSLERVGTEAFF. Filled out from reference TRBV5-1 and TRBJ1-1, the complete variable domain reads KAGVTQTPRYLIKTRGQQVTLSCSPISGHRSVSWYQQTPGQGLQFLFEYFSETQRNKGNFPGRFSGRQFSNSRSEMNVSTLELGDSALYLCASSLERVGTEAFFGQGTRLTVV.

A few counts support this clonotype. The CDR3 nucleotides read TGTGCCAGCAGCCAAGGGAATCGACAGGGGGCTTACACCTTC. Its translation is CASSQGNRQGAYTF. V is TRBV4-2 and J is TRBJ1-2; TRBD1 matches at 10 bases. The germline V gene has CDR1 LGHNA and CDR2 YNFKEQ. J was trimmed by 11 bases and V by 1 base; bases with no gene match: 7. This CDR3 contains 14 residues.

Only a few counts were recorded for this clonotype. The chain uses TRBV12-3 or TRBV12-4 and TRBJ1-3, with 7 positions matching TRBD1. Trimming at V came to 6 bases and at J to 4 bases, leaving 3 bases not matched to a gene. The CDR3 runs 13 residues. The CDR3 loop is CASSRGQGNTIYF. Written as DNA, the CDR3 is TGTGCCAGCAGCCGGGGACAGGGAAACACCATATATTTT.

This clonotype occurred many times. The chain has TRBV5-6 and TRBJ2-7; 10 bases map to TRBD1. Germline V gene lookup returns CDR1 SGHDT and CDR2 YYEEEE. This CDR3 is 14 amino acids long. The V segment lost 4 bases and the J segment 2 bases; nucleotides outside the gene matches: 3. The CDR3: CASSLGTGAYEQYF. The CDR3 bases are TGTGCCAGCAGCCTAGGGACAGGGGCCTACGAGCAGTACTTC.

This clonotype was observed a handful of times. The chain is built from TRBV6-2 or TRBV6-3 and TRBJ2-2; D may correspond to TRBD1 or TRBD2 (5 bases each). CDR3 size: 13 residues. V was shortened by 0 bases and J by 11 bases, with 10 bases between the two germline ends. CDR1 is MNHEY and CDR2 is SVGEGT in the germline V gene. DNA for the CDR3: TGTGCCAGCAGTTACTCAGGGACCCCCGAGCTGTTTTTT. It is translated as CASSYSGTPELFF.

V is TRBV12-3 or TRBV12-4 and J is TRBJ2-7; D not certain. The CDR3 consists of 14 residues. Trimming pared 2 bases from V and 7 bases from J, leaving 15 bases between. CDR3 amino acids: CASSLIVDSLEQYF. The CDR3 region has the DNA TGTGCCAGCAGTTTAATAGTTGATTCCCTGGAGCAGTACTTC.